Below, 13 T cell receptor beta chains from the same sample are listed, as sequenced in a study of blood T cell repertoires in COVID-19. Sequencing used immunoSEQ multiplex PCR; TCRdb keeps in-frame clones, though not all of them. This table has roughly 520,000 clones, 88% appearing once. Sample: PBMCs or T cells enriched from blood (not recorded which). These receptors originate from a woman between 40 and 50 years old who had recovered from COVID-19.

The V gene is TRBV12-3 or TRBV12-4, the J gene TRBJ1-5, with a weak D call TRBD1 (5 bases). The V end was cut by 2 bases, the J end by 6 bases, with 8 bases between. The CDR3 spans 13 residues. CDR3 sequence reads: CASSLRGIQPQHF. The CDR3 nucleotides read TGTGCCAGCAGTTTAAGGGGAATTCAGCCCCAGCATTTT.

V is TRBV11-3 and J is TRBJ2-3; D is possibly TRBD2 (5 bases). V was clipped by 4 bases and J by 2 bases, with 10 bases between them. The germline V gene encodes CDR1 SGHNT and CDR2 YENEEA. The CDR3 contains 14 residues. The CDR3 sequence: CASSSEAHTDTQYF. The CDR3 nucleotides read TGTGCCAGCAGCTCGGAGGCCCACACAGATACGCAGTATTTT.

The chain has TRBV30 and TRBJ1-1; D unresolved. CDR3 length equals 14 residues. Germline V gene lookup returns CDR1 GTSNPN and CDR2 SVGIG (reference sequence). V lost 0 bases, J lost 3 bases, and 11 bases lay in between. The CDR3, as DNA: TGTGCCTGGAGTGTATTTGGTACAGACACTGAAGCTTTCTTT. It yields the protein CAWSVFGTDTEAFF.

The chain carries TRBV5-1 and TRBJ1-1; D is unclear. In germline, CDR1 is SGHRS, CDR2 YFSETQ. The CDR3 covers 17 residues. V dropped 4 bases and J dropped 2 bases, with 21 bases sitting between them. The CDR3 region is CASSPKWAFILNTEAFF. CDR3 sequence (DNA): TGCGCCAGCAGCCCGAAGTGGGCTTTTATTTTAAACACTGAAGCTTTCTTT. Based on the CDR3 plus reference TRBV5-1 and TRBJ1-1, the full variable domain is KAGVTQTPRYLIKTRGQQVTLSCSPISGHRSVSWYQQTPGQGLQFLFEYFSETQRNKGNFPGRFSGRQFSNSRSEMNVSTLELGDSALYLCASSPKWAFILNTEAFFGQGTRLTVV.

The chain is built from TRBV11-3 and TRBJ2-1; 8 nucleotides line up with TRBD1. V shed 0 bases, J shed 8 bases, and the junction held 3 bases outside the gene matches. The CDR3 consists of 14 residues. Germline assignment: CDR1 SGHNT and CDR2 YENEEA. CDR3 loop: CASSLDQGAYEQFF. As DNA, the CDR3 is TGTGCCAGCAGCTTAGATCAGGGGGCGTATGAGCAGTTCTTC.

This CDR3 reads CSVDDGSTYEQYF. As DNA, the CDR3 is TGCAGCGTTGATGACGGGAGTACCTACGAGCAGTACTTC. This rearrangement joins TRBV29-1 to TRBJ2-7; TRBD2 might be the D (6 bases). CDR1 is SQVTM, CDR2 ANQGSEA, per germline. V shed 3 bases and J shed 2 bases, with 11 bases lying between them. The CDR3 loop spans 13 amino acids.

This clone was seen only once. This rearrangement joins TRBV4-3 to TRBJ2-1; 7 nucleotides agree with TRBD2. The CDR3 loop spans 15 amino acids. Germline assignment: CDR1 LGHNA and CDR2 YSLEER. J lost 4 bases, V lost 0 bases, and 3 bases had no gene match. The CDR3, as DNA: TGCGCCAGCAGCCAAGATGGCGGGAGTTACAATGAGCAGTTCTTC. Protein product: CASSQDGGSYNEQFF.

On this clone: Other DNA sequences in the same sample also yield this CDR3. CDR3 nucleotide sequence: TGTGCCAGCAGTTACTCGGGGAGGGGTAGCACAGATACGCAGTATTTT. This codes for CASSYSGRGSTDTQYF. The chain employs TRBV6-5 and TRBJ2-3; 7 bases line up with TRBD2. Trimming at V came to 0 bases and at J to 0 bases, leaving 3 bases not matched to a gene. Germline assignment: CDR1 MNHEY and CDR2 SVGAGI. The CDR3 spans 16 residues.

The chain employs TRBV12-5 and TRBJ2-7; a weak D match, TRBD2 (5 bases). The CDR3 loop spans 16 amino acids. Trimming stripped 0 bases from V and 2 bases from J, with 14 bases between. Per the germline V gene, CDR1 is LGHNT and CDR2 is FRNRAP. The CDR3 region is CASGLVLARVPYEQYF. The CDR3 DNA reads TGTGCTAGTGGTTTGGTACTCGCGCGGGTGCCCTACGAGCAGTACTTC.

This clone came up once. The V call is TRBV5-1, the J call TRBJ1-1, with D maybe TRBD1 (5 bases). V gave up 4 bases and J gave up 1 base, with 11 bases separating them. Germline V gene data show CDR1 as SGHRS and CDR2 as YFSETQ. CDR3 size: 14 residues. The CDR3 spells CASSNGQENTEAFF. The CDR3 region has the DNA TGCGCCAGCAGCAATGGACAAGAGAACACTGAAGCTTTCTTT.

The V and J genes are TRBV11-2 and TRBJ2-1; 9 bases are a match to TRBD2. Per the germline V gene, CDR1 is SGHAT and CDR2 is FQNNGV. Trimming took 3 bases from V and 1 from J; bases not matched to a gene: 4. This CDR3 has 16 residues. The CDR3 here is CASSLLAGVSYNEQFF. CDR3 in DNA: TGTGCCAGCAGCTTGTTAGCGGGAGTATCCTACAATGAGCAGTTCTTC.

The J gene is TRBJ1-5, the V gene TRBV19; D unresolved. V lost 5 bases to trimming and J lost 0 bases, with 5 bases between them. The CDR3 is 13 amino acids. The germline V gene encodes CDR1 LNHDA and CDR2 SQIVND (reference sequence). The CDR3 loop is CASSYSSNQPQHF. The CDR3 region has the DNA TGTGCCAGTAGTTACTCTAGCAATCAGCCCCAGCATTTT.

The rearrangement links TRBV11-3 to TRBJ1-1; no firm D call. The CDR3 runs to 15 residues. V gave up 0 bases and J gave up 2 bases, with 10 bases separating them. From germline, CDR1 is SGHNT and CDR2 YENEEA. The CDR3 reads CASSLDLVINTEAFF. CDR3 DNA: TGTGCCAGCAGCTTAGATCTAGTGATAAACACTGAAGCTTTCTTT.